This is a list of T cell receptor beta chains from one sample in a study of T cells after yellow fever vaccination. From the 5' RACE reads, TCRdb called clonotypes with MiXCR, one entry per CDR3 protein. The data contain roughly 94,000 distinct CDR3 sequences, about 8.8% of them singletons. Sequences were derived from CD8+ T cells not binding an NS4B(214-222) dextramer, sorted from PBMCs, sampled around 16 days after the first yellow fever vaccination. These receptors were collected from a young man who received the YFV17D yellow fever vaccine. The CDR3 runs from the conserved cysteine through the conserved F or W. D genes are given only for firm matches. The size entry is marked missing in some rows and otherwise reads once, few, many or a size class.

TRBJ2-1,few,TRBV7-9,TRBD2,CASSADSGGAYNEQFF,TGTGCCAGCAGCGCGGATAGCGGGGGGGCCTACAATGAGCAGTTCTTC
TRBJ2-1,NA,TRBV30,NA,CAWSAPRTSSYNEQFF,TGTGCCTGGAGTGCACCCCGGACGAGCTCCTACAATGAGCAGTTCTTC
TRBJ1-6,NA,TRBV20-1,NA,CSARDIRTLGSPLHF,TGCAGTGCTAGAGATATCCGGACCCTCGGCTCACCCCTCCACTTT
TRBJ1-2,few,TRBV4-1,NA,CASSQPGVYYGYTF,TGCGCCAGCAGCCAACCCGGGGTGTACTATGGCTACACCTTC
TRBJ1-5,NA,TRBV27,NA,CASSLGLVGGPQPQHF,TGTGCCAGCAGTTTAGGACTAGTAGGGGGGCCGCAGCCCCAGCATTTT
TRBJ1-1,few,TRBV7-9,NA,CASSLVGSTEAFF,TGTGCCAGCAGCTTAGTGGGGTCCACTGAAGCTTTCTTT
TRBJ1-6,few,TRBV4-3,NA,CASSPRTEAFSPLHF,TGCGCCAGCAGCCCACGGACAGAGGCTTTTTCACCCCTCCACTTT
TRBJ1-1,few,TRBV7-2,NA,CASATVATEAFF,TGTGCCAGCGCTACGGTCGCGACTGAAGCTTTCTTT
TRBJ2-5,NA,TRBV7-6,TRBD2,CASSLSGGDLGTQYF,TGTGCCAGCAGCTTGAGCGGGGGGGACCTAGGGACCCAGTACTTC
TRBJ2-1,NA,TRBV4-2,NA,CASSQGLSGGNEQFF,TGTGCCAGCAGCCAAGGCCTAAGCGGAGGCAATGAGCAGTTCTTC
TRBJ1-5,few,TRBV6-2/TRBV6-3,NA,CASTETGNQPQHF,TGTGCCAGCACAGAGACAGGCAATCAGCCCCAGCATTTT
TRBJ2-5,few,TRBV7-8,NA,CASSRFMDSQETQYF,TGTGCCAGCAGCCGATTCATGGACTCCCAAGAGACCCAGTACTTC
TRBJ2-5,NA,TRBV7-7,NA,CAVRVGSGQETQYF,TGTGCCGTAAGAGTAGGCAGCGGGCAAGAGACCCAGTACTTC
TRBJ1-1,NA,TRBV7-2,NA,CASSLTVMNTEAFF,TGTGCCAGCAGCTTAACGGTCATGAACACTGAAGCTTTCTTT
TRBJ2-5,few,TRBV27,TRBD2,CASSWLGRVETQYF,TGTGCCAGCAGTTGGTTGGGGAGGGTGGAGACCCAGTACTTC
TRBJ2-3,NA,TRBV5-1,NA,CASSLNGQVPATDTQYF,TGCGCCAGCAGCTTGAATGGACAAGTACCAGCCACAGATACGCAGTATTTT
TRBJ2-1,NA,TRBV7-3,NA,CASSFSGTENGNEQFF,TGTGCCAGCAGCTTCTCCGGGACGGAGAATGGCAATGAGCAGTTCTTC
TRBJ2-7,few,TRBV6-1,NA,CASFLGWGASYEQYF,TGTGCCAGCTTTCTAGGTTGGGGGGCCTCCTACGAGCAGTACTTC
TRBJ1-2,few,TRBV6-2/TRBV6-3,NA,CASSSETGYGYTF,TGTGCCAGCAGTTCGGAAACGGGGTATGGCTACACCTTC
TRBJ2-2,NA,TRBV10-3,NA,CATYWTVNTGELFF,TGTGCCACGTACTGGACAGTTAATACCGGGGAGCTGTTTTTT
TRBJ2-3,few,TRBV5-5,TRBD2,CASSWGGDTQYF,TGTGCCAGCAGCTGGGGGGGGGATACGCAGTATTTT
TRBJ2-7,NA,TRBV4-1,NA,CASSQDPGERYEQYF,TGCGCCAGCAGCCAAGATCCCGGGGAGCGGTACGAGCAGTACTTC
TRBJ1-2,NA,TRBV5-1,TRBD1,CASSYQGQGGEGYTF,TGCGCCAGCAGCTACCAAGGACAGGGAGGTGAGGGCTACACCTTC
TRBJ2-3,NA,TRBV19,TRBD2,CASSTRGGTDTQYF,TGTGCCAGTAGTACGCGGGGGGGCACAGATACGCAGTATTTT
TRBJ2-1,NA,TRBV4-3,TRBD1,CASSTHGRQGLSEQFF,TGCGCCAGCAGCACACATGGTAGACAGGGCTTAAGTGAGCAGTTCTTC
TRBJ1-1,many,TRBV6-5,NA,CASGYLRGRNTEAFF,TGTGCCAGCGGGTACCTCCGGGGTCGTAACACTGAAGCTTTCTTT
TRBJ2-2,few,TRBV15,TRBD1,CATSGRGRIGELFF,TGTGCCACCAGCGGCAGGGGGCGCATCGGGGAGCTGTTTTTT
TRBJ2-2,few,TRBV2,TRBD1,CASSEGQGTGTGELFF,TGTGCCAGCAGTGAGGGACAGGGTACGGGCACCGGGGAGCTGTTTTTT
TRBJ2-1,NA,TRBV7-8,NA,CASSLVAAGNNEQFF,TGTGCCAGCAGCTTAGTTGCAGCAGGGAACAATGAGCAGTTCTTC
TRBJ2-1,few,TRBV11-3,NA,CASSLRGQGSSYNEQFF,TGTGCCAGCAGCTTACGTGGGCAGGGGAGCTCCTACAATGAGCAGTTCTTC
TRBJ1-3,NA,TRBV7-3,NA,CASSTSPGNTIYF,TGTGCCAGCAGCACCTCCCCTGGAAACACCATATATTTT
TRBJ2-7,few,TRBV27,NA,CASSLTATYEQYF,TGTGCCAGCAGTTTGACGGCCACCTACGAGCAGTACTTC
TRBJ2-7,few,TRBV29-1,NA,CSVEWGGQEQYF,TGCAGCGTTGAATGGGGGGGGCAAGAGCAGTACTTC
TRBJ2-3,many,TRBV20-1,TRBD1,CSAPSRQGWGTDTQYF,TGCAGTGCTCCCTCGAGACAGGGCTGGGGCACAGATACGCAGTATTTT
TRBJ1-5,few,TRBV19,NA,CASSISGTANQPQHF,TGTGCCAGTAGTATTTCAGGGACGGCGAATCAGCCCCAGCATTTT
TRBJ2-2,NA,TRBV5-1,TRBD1,CASMDGTGNTGELFF,TGCGCCAGCATGGACGGGACAGGGAACACCGGGGAGCTGTTTTTT
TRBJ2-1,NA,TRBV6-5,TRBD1,CASSFTGESSYNEQFF,TGTGCCAGCAGTTTTACAGGGGAATCCTCCTACAATGAGCAGTTCTTC
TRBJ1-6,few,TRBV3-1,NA,CASSQFGGSPLHF,TGTGCCAGCAGCCAATTCGGGGGCTCACCCCTCCACTTT
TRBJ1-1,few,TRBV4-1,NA,CASTTYRAGGTEAFF,TGCGCCAGCACCACTTACAGGGCCGGGGGCACTGAAGCTTTCTTT
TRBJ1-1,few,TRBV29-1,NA,CSVEGTEAFF,TGCAGCGTTGAAGGCACTGAAGCTTTCTTT
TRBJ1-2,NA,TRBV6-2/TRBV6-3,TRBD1,CASSKTGSYGYTF,TGTGCCAGCAGCAAGACAGGGTCATATGGCTACACCTTC
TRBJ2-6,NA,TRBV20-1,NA,CSAAEGPGANVLTF,TGCAGTGCCGCGGAGGGGCCTGGGGCCAACGTCCTGACTTTC
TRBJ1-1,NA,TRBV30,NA,CAWGENGNTEAFF,TGTGCCTGGGGGGAGAATGGGAACACTGAAGCTTTCTTT
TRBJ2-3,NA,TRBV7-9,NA,CASSTTGRADTQYF,TGTGCCAGCAGCACCACAGGCAGGGCTGATACGCAGTATTTT
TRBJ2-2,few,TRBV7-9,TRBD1,CASSFPDRGPNTGELFF,TGTGCCAGCAGCTTTCCGGACAGGGGGCCGAACACCGGGGAGCTGTTTTTT
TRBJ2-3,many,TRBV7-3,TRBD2,CASSLLGGGTDTQYF,TGTGCCAGCAGCTTATTGGGGGGGGGCACAGATACGCAGTATTTT
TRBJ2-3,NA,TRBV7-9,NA,CASSPTGRTTDTQYF,TGTGCCAGCAGCCCGACAGGGAGGACCACAGATACGCAGTATTTT
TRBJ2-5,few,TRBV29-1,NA,CSGRRIGGEETQYF,TGCAGCGGTCGCCGCATAGGGGGTGAGGAGACCCAGTACTTC
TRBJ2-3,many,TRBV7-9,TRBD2,CASSRDYLSTDTQYF,TGTGCCAGCAGTCGGGACTACCTTAGCACAGATACGCAGTATTTT
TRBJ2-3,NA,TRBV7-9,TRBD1,CASSLGGQGIDTQYF,TGTGCCAGCAGCTTAGGGGGACAGGGGATAGATACGCAGTATTTT
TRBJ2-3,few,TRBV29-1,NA,CSVEVGRGGTDTQYF,TGCAGCGTTGAAGTAGGAAGGGGGGGCACAGATACGCAGTATTTT
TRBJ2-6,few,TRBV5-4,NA,CASSIKGNGANVLTF,TGTGCCAGCAGCATCAAGGGGAATGGGGCCAACGTCCTGACTTTC
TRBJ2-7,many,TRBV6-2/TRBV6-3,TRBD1,CASGQGTYEQYF,TGTGCCAGTGGACAGGGAACCTACGAGCAGTACTTC
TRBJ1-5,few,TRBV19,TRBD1,CASEGAAHSNQPQHF,TGTGCCAGCGAGGGGGCAGCCCATAGCAATCAGCCCCAGCATTTT
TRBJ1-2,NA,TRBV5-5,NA,CASSLEQGAANYGYTF,TGTGCCAGCAGCTTGGAACAGGGAGCCGCTAACTATGGCTACACCTTC
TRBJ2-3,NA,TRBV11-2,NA,CASIIGGYAGGTDTQYF,TGTGCCAGCATCATAGGGGGGTATGCGGGAGGCACAGATACGCAGTATTTT
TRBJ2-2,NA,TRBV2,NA,CASRLRVTGELFF,TGTGCCAGCAGACTACGGGTCACCGGGGAGCTGTTTTTT
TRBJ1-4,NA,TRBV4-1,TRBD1,CASSRPGTGEEKLFF,TGCGCCAGCAGCCGGCCCGGGACAGGGGAAGAAAAACTGTTTTTT
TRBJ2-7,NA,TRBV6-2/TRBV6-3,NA,CASSYGDKQYF,TGTGCCAGCAGCTACGGGGACAAGCAGTACTTC
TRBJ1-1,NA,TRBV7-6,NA,CASSLERGDTEDFF,TGTGCCAGCAGCTTAGAACGGGGAGATACTGAAGATTTCTTT